The 22 T cell receptor beta chains listed next were all sequenced from one sample in a study of cytomegalovirus exposure and HLA in healthy donors. A multiplex PCR was run with 60 Vbeta primers and 13 Jbeta primers. Sequencing used immunoSEQ multiplex PCR; TCRdb keeps in-frame clones, though not all of them. The table has some 200,000 clones, 75% to 85% seen once. The sequenced sample consisted of PBMCs. The source is a woman aged 60 to 75 in good health and CMV-seropositive.

To note about this clone: The CDR3 carries no conserved terminal phenylalanine or tryptophan, so it likely arises from a read error. This chain links TRBV11-2 with TRBJ2-7, with D maybe TRBD2 (5 bases). This CDR3 has 14 residues. The germline gives CDR1 SGHAT, CDR2 FQNNGV. Trimming took off 5 bases at V and 0 bases at J, with 11 bases between the two ends. CDR3 nucleotides: TGTGCCAGCAGCGCGCGGGTTTTCTCCTACGAGCAGTACCTC. Translating it yields CASSARVFSYEQYL.

The CDR3 protein is CASSFSSQSYEQYF. The CDR3 coding sequence is TGTGCCAGCAGCTTTTCAAGTCAGTCCTACGAGCAGTACTTC. This chain links TRBV7-9 with TRBJ2-7; D gene uncertain. CDR3 length: 14 amino acids. Germline CDR1 and CDR2: SEHNR and FQNEAQ (reference sequence). With 3 bases removed from V and 1 base from J, the gap between germline ends came to 10 bases.

This clone has just one count. The rearrangement joins TRBV7-3 to TRBJ2-5; 10 bases match TRBD2. V gave up 3 bases and J gave up 6 bases; unmatched junction bases: 7. This CDR3 has 15 residues. CDR1 is SGHTA and CDR2 is FQGTGA in the germline V gene. The CDR3 DNA reads as TGTGCCAGCAGCTTCCAGCGGGGGGGGTCGAAGACCCAGTACTTC. It codes for CASSFQRGGSKTQYF.

The chain recombines TRBV5-1 with TRBJ1-3; the D gene is possibly TRBD1 (6 bases). The CDR3 is made up of 16 amino acids. V was cut by 0 bases and J by 4 bases, with 14 bases left in between. Looked up from germline, CDR1 is SGHRS and CDR2 is YFSETQ. The CDR3 DNA sequence: TGCGCCAGCAGCTTGGAGATCACAGGGAGAGGAAACACCATATATTTT. Its translation: CASSLEITGRGNTIYF.

The table lists this clone with a count of one. J is TRBJ1-2 and V is TRBV19, with a tentative D call TRBD1 (6 bases). CDR1 and CDR2 (germline): LNHDA, SQIVND (reference sequence). V shed 1 base and J shed 2 bases, with 11 bases lying between them. The CDR3 contains 15 residues. The CDR3 nucleotides read TGTGCCAGTAGTATAGTTCAACAGGGAAACTATGGCTACACCTTC. This gives the protein CASSIVQQGNYGYTF.

The rearrangement uses TRBV14 and TRBJ1-3; D is unclear. The V and J ends lost 5 bases and 3 bases respectively, with 20 bases between them. Germline assignment: CDR1 SGHDN and CDR2 FVKESK. The CDR3 consists of 17 residues. CDR3 in amino acids: CASSFPWVEGDGNTIYF. DNA for the CDR3: TGTGCCAGCAGCTTCCCATGGGTGGAGGGAGATGGAAACACCATATATTTT.

The genes are TRBV7-6 and TRBJ2-1; 7 nucleotides align to TRBD2. The trim removed 6 bases at V and 0 bases at J, leaving 8 bases unmatched. The CDR3 covers 16 residues. Germline assignment: CDR1 SGHVS and CDR2 FNYEAQ. The CDR3 sequence: CASRSGGSTSYNEQFF. DNA of the CDR3: TGTGCCAGCAGGTCCGGGGGGTCAACCTCCTACAATGAGCAGTTCTTC.

The table lists this clone with a few counts. J is TRBJ1-2 and V is TRBV30; the match to TRBD1 covers 7 bases. The V segment lost 3 bases and the J segment 2 bases; nucleotides outside the gene matches: 12. This CDR3 has 16 amino acids. Germline CDR1 reads GTSNPN; CDR2 reads SVGIG (reference sequence). CDR3 amino acids: CAWSAPRTGKNYGYTF. The CDR3 nucleotides read TGTGCCTGGAGCGCCCCCCGGACAGGCAAAAACTATGGCTACACCTTC.

This clone was observed once. The genes are TRBV11-2 and TRBJ2-7; D possibly corresponds to TRBD2 (5 bases). The CDR3 contains 14 residues. Per germline, CDR1 SGHAT and CDR2 FQNNGV. Trimming removed 4 bases at V and 9 bases at J, with 19 bases between. As DNA, the CDR3 is TGTGCCAGCAGCTCGGGGTGGCCTTACGCGTGGCAGTACTTC. It codes for CASSSGWPYAWQYF.

The chain recombines TRBV30 with TRBJ1-2, with D hard to call. CDR3 length: 13 residues. Germline loops: CDR1 GTSNPN, CDR2 SVGIG (reference sequence). The V gene lost 1 base and the J gene lost 4 bases, with 10 bases spanning the gap. The CDR3 bases are TGTGCCTGGAGTGCCACTCGGAGCTATGGCTACACCTTC. Protein product: CAWSATRSYGYTF.

V is TRBV6-1 and J is TRBJ1-1; TRBD1 matches 9 bases. Germline CDR1 is MNHNS and CDR2 is SASEGT. This CDR3 comprises 13 residues. The ends lost 8 bases at V and 6 bases at J; junction bases unmatched: 7. The CDR3 nucleotides are TGTGCCAGCGTGGACAGGGGAAAGGCTGAAGCTTTCTTT. It yields the protein CASVDRGKAEAFF.

V usage is TRBV27 and J usage is TRBJ1-5; D not resolved. This CDR3 spans 13 amino acids. CDR1 and CDR2 (germline): MNHEY, SMNVEV (reference sequence). Trimming left V 0 bases short and J 6 bases short, with 6 bases between. This CDR3 is CASSLSGVQPQHF. CDR3 coding DNA: TGTGCCAGCAGTTTATCCGGGGTTCAGCCCCAGCATTTT.

In the case of this clone: Distinct nucleotide sequences in the sample also encode this CDR3. The rearrangement uses TRBV5-1 and TRBJ2-3; D may be TRBD1 (6 bases). The V and J ends lost 0 bases and 2 bases respectively, with 7 bases between them. This CDR3 region has 14 residues. Germline-derived CDR1 and CDR2 are SGHRS and YFSETQ. The CDR3 is CASSLGTDTDTQYF. In nucleotides, the CDR3 is TGCGCCAGCAGCTTGGGGACAGACACAGATACGCAGTATTTT. The full variable domain, in which reference TRBV5-1 and TRBJ2-3 provide the parts outside the CDR3, is KAGVTQTPRYLIKTRGQQVTLSCSPISGHRSVSWYQQTPGQGLQFLFEYFSETQRNKGNFPGRFSGRQFSNSRSEMNVSTLELGDSALYLCASSLGTDTDTQYFGPGTRLTVL.

V gene TRBV10-3 combines with J gene TRBJ1-3, with 11 bases aligning to TRBD1. The ends lost 4 bases at V and 3 bases at J; junction bases unmatched: 2. Per the germline V gene, CDR1 is ENHRY and CDR2 is SYGVKD. CDR3 length: 15 residues. The CDR3 protein is CAISAGTGGGNTIYF. Here the CDR3 DNA reads TGTGCCATCAGTGCCGGGACAGGGGGTGGAAACACCATATATTTT.

The V call is TRBV27, the J call TRBJ1-6; D ambiguous. V lost 5 bases to trimming and J lost 9 bases, with 11 bases between them. Germline values: CDR1 MNHEY, CDR2 SMNVEV (reference sequence). This CDR3 contains 13 residues. The CDR3 DNA is TGTGCCAGCAGTCCTCGTCTTGTTTCACCCCTCCACTTT. Its translation: CASSPRLVSPLHF.

This rearrangement joins TRBV6-5 to TRBJ1-5; maybe TRBD1 (6 bases). The CDR3 is made up of 14 amino acids. Trimming pared 6 bases from V and 6 bases from J, leaving 15 bases between. Germline CDR1 and CDR2: MNHEY and SVGAGI. This CDR3 is CASSIQGRGQPQHF. CDR3 DNA sequence: TGTGCCAGCAGCATACAGGGTCGGGGTCAGCCCCAGCATTTT.

V and J are TRBV7-2 and TRBJ1-4; no clear D gene. Per the germline V gene, CDR1 is SGHTA and CDR2 is FQGNSA. Trimming pared 5 bases from V and 0 bases from J, leaving 4 bases between. The CDR3 covers 13 residues. CDR3 in amino acids: CASSTATNEKLFF. In nucleotides, the CDR3 is TGTGCCAGCAGCACGGCAACTAATGAAAAACTGTTTTTT.

The gene calls are TRBV2 and TRBJ2-2; 7 positions match TRBD1. Germline-derived CDR1 and CDR2 are SNHLY and FYNNEI. The CDR3 spans 14 residues. The junction had 7 bases not matched to a gene; V was cut back by 5 bases and J by 7 bases. The CDR3 DNA reads TGTGCCAGCAGTAAAACAGGGGTGGTCGGGGAGCTGTTTTTT. The encoded protein is CASSKTGVVGELFF.

The V and J genes are TRBV5-6 and TRBJ1-2, with 7 bases fitting TRBD1. Germline CDR1 SGHDT, CDR2 YYEEEE. V lost 4 bases and J lost 2; bases outside the gene matches: 14. CDR3 size: 17 residues. CDR3 sequence (DNA): TGTGCCAGCAGCGCTTTCAATGTGGGACAGAAAAACTATGGCTACACCTTC. Protein: CASSAFNVGQKNYGYTF.

V usage is TRBV6-1 and J usage is TRBJ2-3, with TRBD1 as a possible D gene (6 bases). Germline-derived CDR1 and CDR2 are MNHNS and SASEGT. The CDR3 sequence is 14 residues long. The V end was cut by 7 bases, the J end by 0 bases, with 11 bases between. CDR3 sequence (DNA): TGTGCCAGCACCACAGGGCCTAGCACAGATACGCAGTATTTT. It specifies CASTTGPSTDTQYF.

The genes are TRBV27 and TRBJ1-2, with D perhaps matching TRBD1 (5 bases). Per germline, CDR1 MNHEY and CDR2 SMNVEV (reference sequence). This CDR3 spans 13 amino acids. Trimming pared 2 bases from V and 8 bases from J, leaving 12 bases between. This chain's CDR3 is CASSLLGQGGYTF. DNA of the CDR3: TGTGCCAGCAGTTTACTGGGGCAGGGAGGCTACACCTTC.

The gene calls are TRBV6-6 and TRBJ1-4, with D unresolved. Germline CDR1 and CDR2: MNHNY and SVGAGI (reference sequence). The CDR3 has 15 residues. The germline V and J ends were trimmed by 2 bases and 0 bases, with 7 bases remaining between them. CDR3 sequence (DNA): TGTGCCAGCAGTTACCTGTTTGCAACTAATGAAAAACTGTTTTTT. It is translated as CASSYLFATNEKLFF.